Sequencing of this TCR beta chain was carried out in a study of blood T cell repertoires in COVID-19. Measured with immunoSEQ multiplex PCR; TCRdb has only the in-frame clones, and not every one. The sample comprises 250,000 to 300,000 clones, 75% to 90% of which are singletons, and about 4.2% rests with the top ten. The germline CDR1 and CDR2 sequences are ENHRY and SYGVKD. The CDR3 covers 15 residues. V lost 2 bases, J lost 7 bases, and 8 bases stayed unmatched. This chain joins TRBV10-3 and TRBJ2-1; 7 nucleotides line up with TRBD2. The receptor comes from a man aged 35 to 55 with acute or convalescent COVID-19. The sequenced material came from peripheral blood. Here the CDR3 reads CAISEPGRAGNEQFF. The DNA for the CDR3 is TGTGCCATCAGTGAGCCAGGGAGGGCAGGGAATGAGCAGTTCTTC.